This TCR beta chain came from a study of OX40 agonist ivuxolimab in advanced cancers. Overall study: Ivuxolimab, which patients received intravenously every 2 weeks, was dosed at 0.01 to 10 mg/kg. Therapy given before enrollment (anti-PD-1, anti-PD-L1 or anti-CTLA-4) was allowed, and roughly 41% had some. Broader study findings: More expanded clones were seen, on average, in CD8+ T cells than in CD4+.

Assay: immunoSEQ multiplex PCR; the TCRdb copy retains only in-frame clones and omits some. Here the sample spans approximately 44,000 clones, about 80% being singletons. To note about this clone: Its target is unknown.

The receptor was derived from an adult with an advanced solid tumor such as melanoma, head and neck, liver or kidney cancer. The sequencing used CD4+ or CD8+ T cells sorted from blood, collected in a trial of the OX40 agonist ivuxolimab.

CDR3 region: CASSPGQGLYGYTF. The CDR3 DNA reads TGTGCCAGTAGTCCAGGACAGGGCCTCTATGGCTACACCTTC. The chain is built from TRBV19 and TRBJ1-2; 8 bases line up with TRBD1. Germline V gene data show CDR1 as LNHDA and CDR2 as SQIVND (reference sequence). The CDR3 length is 14 residues. Trimming cost V 5 bases and J 4 bases; bases outside gene matches: 6.